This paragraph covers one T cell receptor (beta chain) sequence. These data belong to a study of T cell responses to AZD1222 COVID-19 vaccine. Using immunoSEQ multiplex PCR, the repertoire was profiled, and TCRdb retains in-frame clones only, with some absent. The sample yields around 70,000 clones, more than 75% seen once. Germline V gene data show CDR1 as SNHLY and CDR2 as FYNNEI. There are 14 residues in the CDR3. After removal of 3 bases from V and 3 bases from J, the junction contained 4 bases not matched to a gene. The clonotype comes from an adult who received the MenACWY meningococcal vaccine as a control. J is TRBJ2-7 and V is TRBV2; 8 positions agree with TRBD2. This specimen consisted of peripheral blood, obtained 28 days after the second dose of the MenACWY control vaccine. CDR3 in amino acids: CASSERLASYEQYF. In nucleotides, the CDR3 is TGTGCCAGCAGTGAGAGACTAGCGAGCTACGAGCAGTACTTC.